This entry concerns a single TCR beta chain. The germline V gene has CDR1 SGHNT and CDR2 YYREEE (reference sequence). CDR3 length: 13 residues. The J segment lost 4 bases and the V segment lost 3 bases, leaving 2 bases of the junction unmatched. The source of the sample is a study of shared clonotypes between healthy human individuals. In replicate PCRs of unsorted PBMC, around 300 ng DNA, about 31,000 T cell genomes, was used. TCRdb keeps only in-frame clones here, not all; method: immunoSEQ multiplex PCR. The sample contains some 530,000 clones, about 78% of which appear only once. The TCR originated in a woman between 40 and 55 years old in good health. Some clones in this sample may be carry-over from other donors' samples. V is TRBV5-4 and J is TRBJ2-5; 8 nucleotides agree with TRBD2. Sequenced material: PBMCs. CDR3 DNA sequence: TGTGCCAGCAGCTGGACTAGCAGAGAGACCCAGTACTTC. Translating gives CASSWTSRETQYF.